This is a list of T cell receptor beta chains from one sample in a study of cytomegalovirus exposure and HLA in healthy donors. Assay used: immunoSEQ multiplex PCR; TCRdb lists only in-frame clones, some missing. Among roughly 98,000 clones listed, about four fifths were seen once. Material: PBMCs. Receptor source: a female donor in good health and CMV-seropositive. Both conserved end residues are part of each CDR3. Each record gives: V gene, clone size, CDR3 length, J gene, CDR3 protein. Size is omitted from some rows. Given values are once, few, many or a class for expanded clones.

V gene: TRBV7-2; clone size: few; CDR3 length: 13; J gene: TRBJ1-1; CDR3 protein: CASSPGSYTEAFF
V gene: TRBV2; clone size: once; CDR3 length: 15; J gene: TRBJ1-5; CDR3 protein: CASSERQNSNQPQHF
V gene: TRBV4-3; clone size: -; CDR3 length: 15; J gene: TRBJ2-1; CDR3 protein: CASSATSGRGGEQFF
V gene: TRBV11-2; clone size: -; CDR3 length: 15; J gene: TRBJ1-5; CDR3 protein: CASSLSGGSNQPQHF
V gene: TRBV4-1; clone size: -; CDR3 length: 16; J gene: TRBJ2-2; CDR3 protein: CASSQVATGGAWELFF
V gene: TRBV28; clone size: medium-sized; CDR3 length: 16; J gene: TRBJ2-1; CDR3 protein: CASSSRTRIAYNEQFF
V gene: TRBV23-1; clone size: -; CDR3 length: 15; J gene: TRBJ2-7; CDR3 protein: CASSQLDRGAYEQYF
V gene: TRBV11-1; clone size: -; CDR3 length: 14; J gene: TRBJ2-1; CDR3 protein: CASSRDLAVNEQFF
V gene: TRBV30; clone size: -; CDR3 length: 14; J gene: TRBJ1-1; CDR3 protein: CAWSLSSGGTEAFF
V gene: TRBV30; clone size: once; CDR3 length: 14; J gene: TRBJ2-3; CDR3 protein: CAWSWKLGPDTQYF
V gene: TRBV13; clone size: -; CDR3 length: 17; J gene: TRBJ2-7; CDR3 protein: CASSWARSVGRGREQYF
V gene: TRBV9; clone size: once; CDR3 length: 15; J gene: TRBJ2-1; CDR3 protein: CASSVGTSTRNEQFF
V gene: TRBV7-2; clone size: few; CDR3 length: 15; J gene: TRBJ1-1; CDR3 protein: CASSLERQGGTEAFF
V gene: TRBV9; clone size: once; CDR3 length: 14; J gene: TRBJ1-2; CDR3 protein: CASSVGGFNYGYTF
V gene: TRBV25-1; clone size: -; CDR3 length: 15; J gene: TRBJ2-7; CDR3 protein: CASSAWGQGQIEQYF
V gene: TRBV9; clone size: few; CDR3 length: 12; J gene: TRBJ2-7; CDR3 protein: CASSPRGGEQYF
V gene: TRBV6-5; clone size: few; CDR3 length: 14; J gene: TRBJ1-1; CDR3 protein: CASSYYGEDAEAFF
V gene: TRBV4-2; clone size: -; CDR3 length: 15; J gene: TRBJ2-7; CDR3 protein: CASSQARQPSYEQYF
V gene: TRBV7-2; clone size: few; CDR3 length: 14; J gene: TRBJ1-1; CDR3 protein: CASSLHSLNTEAFF
V gene: TRBV7-2; clone size: -; CDR3 length: 14; J gene: TRBJ2-7; CDR3 protein: CASTPAGITYEQYF
V gene: TRBV10-3; clone size: -; CDR3 length: 14; J gene: TRBJ2-5; CDR3 protein: CAIRVTGGEETQYF
V gene: TRBV15; clone size: -; CDR3 length: 14; J gene: TRBJ1-2; CDR3 protein: CATSRQGRDYGYTF
V gene: TRBV9; clone size: -; CDR3 length: 15; J gene: TRBJ2-1; CDR3 protein: CASSVQGSDYNEQFF
V gene: TRBV7-7; clone size: few; CDR3 length: 15; J gene: TRBJ2-1; CDR3 protein: CASSPERGPGNEQFF
V gene: TRBV7-3; clone size: -; CDR3 length: 13; J gene: TRBJ1-1; CDR3 protein: CASSLTQGTEAFF
V gene: TRBV7-2; clone size: -; CDR3 length: 13; J gene: TRBJ2-7; CDR3 protein: CASSFRGAQEQYF
V gene: TRBV29-1; clone size: -; CDR3 length: 13; J gene: TRBJ2-7; CDR3 protein: CSVAGTGVSEQYF
V gene: TRBV7-2; clone size: -; CDR3 length: 15; J gene: TRBJ2-7; CDR3 protein: CASSLGLAGGSEQYF
V gene: TRBV18; clone size: few; CDR3 length: 12; J gene: TRBJ2-1; CDR3 protein: CASSPGGNEQFF
V gene: TRBV9; clone size: once; CDR3 length: 16; J gene: TRBJ2-7; CDR3 protein: CASSVGWQDSSYEQYF
V gene: TRBV27; clone size: -; CDR3 length: 15; J gene: TRBJ2-7; CDR3 protein: CASSLGSGTAYEQYF
V gene: TRBV10-3; clone size: -; CDR3 length: 14; J gene: TRBJ2-2; CDR3 protein: CAISGGSDTGELFF